The 29 T cell receptor beta chains presented below share a single source sample, sequenced in a study of cytomegalovirus exposure and HLA in healthy donors. 60 Vbeta and 13 Jbeta primers were used in PCR. Assay used: immunoSEQ multiplex PCR; TCRdb lists only in-frame clones, some missing. The sample lists 90,000 to 100,000 clones; around three quarters were seen once. Material for sequencing was PBMCs. The receptors here all came from a man in his sixties in good health and CMV-seropositive.

The J gene is TRBJ1-3, the V gene TRBV30, with D maybe TRBD1 (6 bases). The CDR3 runs 14 residues. V lost 0 bases to trimming and J lost 3 bases, with 9 bases between them. Germline-derived CDR1 and CDR2 are GTSNPN and SVGIG (reference sequence). DNA for the CDR3: TGTGCCTGGAGTGTAGGACAGTATGGAAACACCATATATTTT. Protein sequence: CAWSVGQYGNTIYF. The complete variable domain, with remaining parts taken from reference TRBV30 and TRBJ1-3, reads SQTIHQWPATLVQPVGSPLSLECTVEGTSNPNLYWYRQAAGRGLQLLFYSVGIGQISSEVPQNLSASRPQDRQFILSSKKLLLSDSGFYLCAWSVGQYGNTIYFGEGSWLTVV.

This clone was counted only a few times. The chain uses TRBV2 and TRBJ1-4, with 7 bases that match TRBD1. Trimming cost V 4 bases and J 7 bases; bases outside gene matches: 6. The CDR3 covers 14 residues. The germline CDR1 and CDR2 sequences are SNHLY and FYNNEI. CDR3 in DNA: TGTGCCAGCAGTGTATCCAGGACAGGTGAAAAACTGTTTTTT. Its protein product is CASSVSRTGEKLFF. The entire variable domain, with the rest obtained from reference TRBV2 and TRBJ1-4, is as follows: EPEVTQTPSHQVTQMGQEVILRCVPISNHLYFYWYRQILGQKVEFLVSFYNNEISEKSEIFDDQFSVERPDGSNFTLKIRSTKLEDSAMYFCASSVSRTGEKLFFGSGTQLSVL.

The V gene is TRBV19, the J gene TRBJ1-4, with D tentatively TRBD1 (5 bases). The CDR3 contains 15 residues. Germline loops: CDR1 LNHDA, CDR2 SQIVND (reference sequence). The germline V and J ends were trimmed by 6 bases and 8 bases, with 19 bases remaining between them. The CDR3 is CASSPRTGGGEKLFF. As DNA, the CDR3 is TGTGCCAGTAGCCCCCGAACAGGAGGAGGGGAAAAACTGTTTTTT.

This CDR3 reads CASSPASGGNTGELFF. CDR3 DNA: TGTGCCAGCAGCCCGGCGAGCGGGGGGAACACCGGGGAGCTGTTTTTT. The genes are TRBV11-3 and TRBJ2-2; the match to TRBD2 covers 8 bases. Germline-derived CDR1 and CDR2 are SGHNT and YENEEA. This CDR3 is 16 amino acids long. With 5 bases clipped from V and 1 base from J, the junction kept 6 bases outside the gene matches.

The chain joins TRBV7-9 to TRBJ2-3; 9 bases fit TRBD1. Germline CDR1 is SEHNR and CDR2 is FQNEAQ (reference sequence). V shed 6 bases, J shed 6 bases, and the junction held 13 bases outside the gene matches. CDR3 length: 16 residues. CDR3 loop: CASSPRDRAPADTQYF. CDR3 in DNA: TGTGCCAGCAGTCCACGGGACAGGGCGCCCGCGGATACGCAGTATTTT. Full variable domain (missing parts from reference TRBV7-9 and TRBJ2-3): DTGVSQNPRHKITKRGQNVTFRCDPISEHNRLYWYRQTLGQGPEFLTYFQNEAQLEKSRLLSDRFSAERPKGSFSTLEIQRTEQGDSAMYLCASSPRDRAPADTQYFGPGTRLTVL.

This rearrangement joins TRBV6-1 to TRBJ2-5; TRBD2 might be the D (6 bases). CDR1 is MNHNS, CDR2 SASEGT, per germline. V lost 7 bases, J lost 4 bases, and 13 bases lay in between. The CDR3 consists of 13 residues. Here the CDR3 reads CASIGPAGETQYF. The CDR3, as DNA: TGTGCCAGCATAGGCCCAGCGGGAGAGACCCAGTACTTC.

This chain joins TRBV25-1 and TRBJ1-6; 9 bases fit TRBD1. This CDR3 spans 15 amino acids. Per germline, CDR1 MGHDK and CDR2 SYGVNS. The V segment lost 3 bases and the J segment 8 bases; nucleotides outside the gene matches: 5. The CDR3 coding sequence is TGTGCCAGCAGTGAGTTACAGGGGGCTGATTCACCCCTCCACTTT. Its translation is CASSELQGADSPLHF.

The chain employs TRBV5-1 and TRBJ2-1; no clear D. Germline CDR1 and CDR2: SGHRS and YFSETQ. The CDR3 is 15 amino acids. Between the trimmed V and J ends, which lost 5 bases and 0 bases, there was a span of 12 bases. CDR3 loop: CASSSTPYSYNEQFF. CDR3 DNA: TGCGCCAGCAGTTCAACTCCCTACTCCTACAATGAGCAGTTCTTC.

The rearrangement joins TRBV12-5 to TRBJ1-5, with a tentative D call TRBD1 (6 bases). CDR1 is LGHNT, CDR2 FRNRAP, per germline. The V end was cut by 6 bases, the J end by 0 bases, with 12 bases between. CDR3 size: 15 residues. CDR3 nucleotide sequence: TGTGCTAGTGGCCAAGGACAGAATAGCAATCAGCCCCAGCATTTT. Translation: CASGQGQNSNQPQHF. Looking up the rest from reference TRBV12-5 and TRBJ1-5 gives the full variable domain: DARVTQTPRHKVTEMGQEVTMRCQPILGHNTVFWYRQTMMQGLELLAYFRNRAPLDDSGMPKDRFSAEMPDATLATLKIQPSEPRDSAVYFCASGQGQNSNQPQHFGDGTRLSIL.

In its sample, this clone was seen once. The chain employs TRBV14 and TRBJ2-5; the D gene is possibly TRBD1 (5 bases). In germline, CDR1 is SGHDN, CDR2 FVKESK. V lost 4 bases to trimming and J lost 1 base, with 10 bases between them. The CDR3 runs 14 residues. The CDR3 sequence is CASSRQTSQETQYF. Written as DNA, the CDR3 is TGTGCCAGCAGCCGACAGACCTCCCAAGAGACCCAGTACTTC.

This clone was detected a few times. Its ends do not fully match the called genes, so a read error is possible. The chain employs TRBV19 and TRBJ2-7; TRBD1 aligns across 7 bases. The germline gives CDR1 LNHDA, CDR2 SQIVND (reference sequence). The CDR3 runs 13 residues. The chain's CDR3 is CASSPLQGYAQYF. For the CDR3, the DNA is TGTGCCAGTAGTCCTCTACAGGGGTACGCGCAGTACTTC.

V usage is TRBV29-1 and J usage is TRBJ2-1; 13 nucleotides line up with TRBD2. The CDR3 is 14 residues long. V shed 4 bases, J shed 4 bases, and the junction held 1 base outside the gene matches. Per germline, CDR1 SQVTM and CDR2 ANQGSEA. In DNA, the CDR3 is TGCAGCGTTGGACTAGCGGGGGGTTACAATGAGCAGTTCTTC. It codes for CSVGLAGGYNEQFF.

The J gene is TRBJ1-3, the V gene TRBV11-3, with D tentatively TRBD1 (5 bases). Germline V lookup: CDR1 SGHNT, CDR2 YENEEA. The CDR3 is 14 amino acids. V lost 5 bases to trimming and J lost 0 bases, with 8 bases between them. CDR3 sequence: CASSPGLSGNTIYF. The CDR3 nucleotides read TGTGCCAGCAGCCCGGGACTCTCTGGAAACACCATATATTTT.

V usage is TRBV10-3 and J usage is TRBJ2-2; 8 bases fit TRBD1. Germline V CDR1 and CDR2: ENHRY, SYGVKD. CDR3 length equals 14 residues. V shed 7 bases, J shed 4 bases, and the junction held 5 bases outside the gene matches. CDR3 residues: CAITDRGGTGELFF. Written as DNA, the CDR3 is TGTGCCATCACCGACAGGGGCGGCACCGGGGAGCTGTTTTTT.

The chain recombines TRBV5-1 with TRBJ2-4; 8 bases are a match to TRBD2. The CDR3 sequence is 14 residues long. The J segment lost 2 bases and the V segment lost 3 bases, leaving 1 base of the junction unmatched. CDR1 and CDR2 (germline): SGHRS, YFSETQ. The CDR3 region is CASSSGGPKNIQYF. The CDR3 coding sequence is TGCGCCAGCAGCTCGGGGGGGCCCAAAAACATTCAGTACTTC.

The rearrangement joins TRBV4-2 to TRBJ2-1; D not certain. Trimming shortened V by 0 bases and J by 5 bases, and 8 bases separated the two germline ends. The CDR3 is made up of 14 amino acids. Germline CDR1 and CDR2: LGHNA and YNFKEQ. In nucleotides, the CDR3 is TGTGCCAGCAGCCAAGATCGGGTCAACAATGAGCAGTTCTTC. Protein sequence: CASSQDRVNNEQFF.

This clone was seen a few times. The chain combines TRBV2 with TRBJ2-2, with TRBD1 as a possible D gene (5 bases). The V end was cut by 3 bases, the J end by 6 bases, with 14 bases between. Germline CDR1 SNHLY, CDR2 FYNNEI. CDR3 length: 15 residues. The CDR3 here is CASSEGRVFPGELFF. The DNA for the CDR3 is TGTGCCAGCAGTGAGGGCAGGGTTTTCCCCGGGGAGCTGTTTTTT.

V and J are TRBV9 and TRBJ2-7, with 7 bases aligning to TRBD1. The V segment lost 0 bases and the J segment 7 bases; nucleotides outside the gene matches: 7. CDR3 length equals 14 residues. Germline loops: CDR1 SGDLS, CDR2 YYNGEE. CDR3 protein: CASSVARAGGEQYF. The CDR3 nucleotides are TGTGCCAGCAGCGTAGCTCGGGCAGGGGGTGAGCAGTACTTC.

This sequence joins TRBV12-2 and TRBJ1-2. TRBV12-2 is assigned pseudogene status. The CDR3 totals 13 residues. This chain's CDR3 is CASRLAQRVGYTF. Written as DNA, the CDR3 is TGTGCAAGTCGCTTAGCGCAGAGGGTTGGCTACACCTTC.

The V call is TRBV15, the J call TRBJ2-7; 7 positions agree with TRBD1. Looked up from germline, CDR1 is LNHNV and CDR2 is YYDKDF (reference sequence). The CDR3 totals 16 residues. With V trimmed by 0 bases and J by 1 base, 6 bases remained unmatched. Written as DNA, the CDR3 is TGTGCCACCAGCAGAGACACCGGGACAGCTTCCTACGAGCAGTACTTC. This encodes CATSRDTGTASYEQYF.

The V call is TRBV5-1, the J call TRBJ1-1; 7 positions match TRBD1. CDR3 length equals 15 residues. The germline V gene has CDR1 SGHRS and CDR2 YFSETQ. J was trimmed by 1 base and V by 6 bases; bases with no gene match: 9. This chain's CDR3 is CASTETGPPNTEAFF. The CDR3 nucleotides are TGCGCCAGCACCGAGACAGGGCCACCGAACACTGAAGCTTTCTTT.

The chain carries TRBV18 and TRBJ2-7; TRBD1 matches 7 bases. Germline V gene sequence: CDR1 KGHSH, CDR2 LQKENI. With 0 bases clipped from V and 3 bases from J, the junction kept 8 bases outside the gene matches. The CDR3 runs to 16 residues. The CDR3 DNA follows: TGTGCCAGCTCACCACCGGGCAGGGGGAAATACTACGAGCAGTACTTC. Its protein product is CASSPPGRGKYYEQYF. Combining the CDR3 with reference TRBV18 and TRBJ2-7 gives the whole variable domain NAGVMQNPRHLVRRRGQEARLRCSPMKGHSHVYWYRQLPEEGLKFMVYLQKENIIDESGMPKERFSAEFPKEGPSILRIQQVVRGDSAAYFCASSPPGRGKYYEQYFGPGTRLTVT.

This chain joins TRBV7-9 and TRBJ2-2, with a possible D match to TRBD1 (6 bases). Trimming took 6 bases from V and 0 from J, leaving 11 bases between them. This CDR3 contains 15 residues. Germline CDR1 reads SEHNR; CDR2 reads FQNEAQ (reference sequence). CDR3 sequence: CASSYGGPNTGELFF. The CDR3, as DNA: TGTGCCAGCAGTTATGGGGGCCCGAACACCGGGGAGCTGTTTTTT.

The J gene is TRBJ1-2, the V gene TRBV2; the D gene is possibly TRBD1 (6 bases). The V end was cut by 2 bases, the J end by 5 bases, with 9 bases between. CDR1 is SNHLY, CDR2 FYNNEI, per germline. CDR3 length equals 13 residues. The CDR3 reads CASSENRVYGYTF. In DNA form, the CDR3 reads TGTGCCAGCAGTGAAAACAGGGTTTATGGCTACACCTTC.

This rearrangement joins TRBV9 to TRBJ1-3; D remains ambiguous. CDR1 SGDLS and CDR2 YYNGEE come from the germline V gene. V lost 4 bases and J 6 bases, leaving 20 bases between the germline ends. The CDR3 is made up of 16 amino acids. The CDR3 nucleotides are TGTGCCAGCAGCCCTAACCCGAGAGGGTGGACAAACACCATATATTTT. This sequence encodes CASSPNPRGWTNTIYF.

The chain uses TRBV2 and TRBJ1-1; D gene uncertain. Germline lookup yields CDR1 SNHLY and CDR2 FYNNEI. CDR3 length: 14 residues. Trimming cost V 2 bases and J 0 bases, with 7 bases left between them. The CDR3 here is CASSETTVNTEAFF. As DNA, the CDR3 is TGTGCCAGCAGTGAAACCACAGTGAACACTGAAGCTTTCTTT.

V is TRBV12-5 and J is TRBJ2-5; a weak D match, TRBD1 (6 bases). The J call may be mistaken, given a closer DNA end match to TRBJ2-7. Per the germline V gene, CDR1 is LGHNT and CDR2 is FRNRAP. CDR3 length: 16 amino acids. This chain's CDR3 is CASGLIGGPSYYEQYF. For the CDR3, the DNA is TGTGCTAGTGGTTTAATAGGGGGACCCTCCTATTACGAGCAGTACTTC.

This sequence joins TRBV5-4 and TRBJ2-3, with 7 bases identical to TRBD1. The trim removed 0 bases at V and 3 bases at J, leaving 4 bases unmatched. The V gene's germline CDR1 is SGHNT and CDR2 YYREEE (reference sequence). This CDR3 is 15 amino acids long. As DNA, the CDR3 is TGTGCCAGCAGCTTGGAAGGGGGCCTAACAGATACGCAGTATTTT. This encodes CASSLEGGLTDTQYF.

The V gene is TRBV29-1, the J gene TRBJ1-2, with D maybe TRBD1 (6 bases). The CDR3 length is 13 residues. Looked up from germline, CDR1 is SQVTM and CDR2 is ANQGSEA. CDR3 amino acids: CAGSGGPNYGYTF. CDR3 nucleotide sequence: TGCGCGGGTTCGGGGGGGCCTAACTATGGCTACACCTTC.